This entry concerns a single T cell receptor beta chain. What it binds is unknown. Lactation, pregnancy, other autoimmune disease or uncontrolled infection excluded patients. These data originate in a study of T cells in Graves' hyperthyroidism and ophthalmopathy. General study findings and limits: The authors' 13 V-J model separated ophthalmopathy from stable hyperthyroidism. The model forecast ophthalmopathy, anticipating it by a median around 6.5 months before onset. Among thyroid clonotypes expanded above 0.001, most also appeared in blood.

RNA transcripts provided the source from which TCR beta CDR3 regions were amplified. The TCR CDR3 was amplified in a first-round RT-PCR using the HTBI primer set. TCRdb re-derived calls from the multiplex PCR reads in MiXCR, one entry per CDR3 protein. The table has fewer than 650,000 distinct CDR3 sequences, approximately 49% seen once. Sequencing was carried out using peripheral blood or thyroid tissue (not recorded which). This clonotype was sampled from an adult woman with Graves' disease, either hyperthyroidism or ophthalmopathy (not recorded which).

DNA of the CDR3: TGTGCCATCAGTGGTGGGAATCAGCCCCAGCATTTT. Translated, it gives CAISGGNQPQHF. The chain recombines TRBV10-3 with TRBJ1-5, with no clear D. The CDR3 sequence is 12 residues long. Germline CDR1 ENHRY, CDR2 SYGVKD. Trimming took off 4 bases at V and 4 bases at J, with 5 bases between the two ends.